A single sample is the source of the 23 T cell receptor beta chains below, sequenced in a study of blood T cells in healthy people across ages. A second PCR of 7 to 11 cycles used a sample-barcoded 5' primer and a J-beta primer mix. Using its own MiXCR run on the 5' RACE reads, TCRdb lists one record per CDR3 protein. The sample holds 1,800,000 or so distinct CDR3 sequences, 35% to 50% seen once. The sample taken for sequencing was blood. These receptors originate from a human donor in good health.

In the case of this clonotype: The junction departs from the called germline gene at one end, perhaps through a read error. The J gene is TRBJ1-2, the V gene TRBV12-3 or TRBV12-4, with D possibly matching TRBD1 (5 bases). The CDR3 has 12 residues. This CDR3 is CASNSGRYGCTF. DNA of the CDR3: TGTGCCAGCAACTCAGGGCGCTATGGCTGCACCTTC.

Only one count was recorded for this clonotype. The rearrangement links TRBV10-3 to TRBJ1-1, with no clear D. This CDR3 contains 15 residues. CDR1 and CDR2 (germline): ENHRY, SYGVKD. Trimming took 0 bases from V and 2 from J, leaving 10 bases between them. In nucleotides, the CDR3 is TGTGCCATCAGTGAGTCAAGCAGTAGAAACACTGAAGCTTTCTTT. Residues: CAISESSSRNTEAFF.

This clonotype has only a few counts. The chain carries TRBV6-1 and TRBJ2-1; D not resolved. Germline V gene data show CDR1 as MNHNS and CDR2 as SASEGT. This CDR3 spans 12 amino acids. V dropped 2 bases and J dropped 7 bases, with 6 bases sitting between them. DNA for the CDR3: TGTGCCAGCAGTGAATGGGCAAATGAGCAGTTCTTC. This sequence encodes CASSEWANEQFF.

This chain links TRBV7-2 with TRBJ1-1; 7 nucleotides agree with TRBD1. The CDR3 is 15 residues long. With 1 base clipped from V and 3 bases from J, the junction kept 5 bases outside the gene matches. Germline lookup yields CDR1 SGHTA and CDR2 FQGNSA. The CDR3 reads CASSLDGTVDTEAFF. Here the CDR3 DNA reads TGTGCCAGCAGCTTAGACGGGACAGTGGACACTGAAGCTTTCTTT.

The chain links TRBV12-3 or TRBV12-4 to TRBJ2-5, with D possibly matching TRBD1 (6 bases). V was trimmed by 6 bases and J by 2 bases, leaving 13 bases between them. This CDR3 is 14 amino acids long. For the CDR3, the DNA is TGTGCCAGCAGCTCCGACAGGAAGCAAGAGACCCAGTACTTC. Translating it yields CASSSDRKQETQYF.

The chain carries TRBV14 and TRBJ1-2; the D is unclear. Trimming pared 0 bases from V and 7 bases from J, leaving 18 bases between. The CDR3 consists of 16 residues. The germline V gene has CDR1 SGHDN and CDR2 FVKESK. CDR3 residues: CASSQDRRTDTAGYTF. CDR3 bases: TGTGCCAGCAGCCAAGATCGTAGGACCGACACCGCTGGCTACACCTTC.

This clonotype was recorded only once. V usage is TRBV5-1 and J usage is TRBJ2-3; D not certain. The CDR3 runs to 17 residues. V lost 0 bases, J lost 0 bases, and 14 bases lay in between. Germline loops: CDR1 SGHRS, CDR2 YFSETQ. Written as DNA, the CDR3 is TGCGCCAGCAGCTTGGGAGCTCGGTTTCTGAGCACAGATACGCAGTATTTT. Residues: CASSLGARFLSTDTQYF.

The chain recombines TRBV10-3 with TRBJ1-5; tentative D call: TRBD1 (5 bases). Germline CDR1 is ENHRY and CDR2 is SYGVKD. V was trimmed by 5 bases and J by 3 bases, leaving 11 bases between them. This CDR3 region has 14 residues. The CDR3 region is CAISTDSNNQPQHF. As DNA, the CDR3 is TGTGCCATCAGTACCGACAGCAACAATCAGCCCCAGCATTTT.

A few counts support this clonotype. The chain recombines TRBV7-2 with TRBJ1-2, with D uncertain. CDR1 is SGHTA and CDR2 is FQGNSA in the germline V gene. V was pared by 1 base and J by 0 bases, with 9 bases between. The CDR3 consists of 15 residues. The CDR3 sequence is CASSLGTQPNYGYTF. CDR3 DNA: TGTGCCAGCAGCTTAGGAACGCAACCTAACTATGGCTACACCTTC.

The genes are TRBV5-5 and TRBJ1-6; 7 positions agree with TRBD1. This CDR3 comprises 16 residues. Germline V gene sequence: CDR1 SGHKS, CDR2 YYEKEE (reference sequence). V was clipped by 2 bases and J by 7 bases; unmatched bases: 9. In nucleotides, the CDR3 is TGTGCCAGCAGCTTCGCTACAGGGGCTCCCAATTCACCCCTCCACTTT. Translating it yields CASSFATGAPNSPLHF.

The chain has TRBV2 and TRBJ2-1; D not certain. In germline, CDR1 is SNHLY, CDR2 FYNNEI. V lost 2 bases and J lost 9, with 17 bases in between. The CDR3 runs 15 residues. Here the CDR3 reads CASSELGLGRTEQFF. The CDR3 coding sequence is TGTGCCAGCAGTGAATTAGGTTTGGGAAGGACTGAGCAGTTCTTC.

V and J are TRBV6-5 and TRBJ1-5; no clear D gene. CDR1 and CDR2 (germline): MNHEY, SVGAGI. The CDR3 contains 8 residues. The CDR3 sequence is CVPTAQHF. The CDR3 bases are TGTGTCCCAACTGCCCAGCATTTT.

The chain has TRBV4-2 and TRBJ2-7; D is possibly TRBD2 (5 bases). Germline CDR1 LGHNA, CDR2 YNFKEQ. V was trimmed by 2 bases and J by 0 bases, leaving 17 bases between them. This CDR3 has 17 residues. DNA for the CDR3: TGTGCCAGCAGCCAACCCGGAGCGGAGCGGAGCTCCTACGAGCAGTACTTC. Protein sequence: CASSQPGAERSSYEQYF.

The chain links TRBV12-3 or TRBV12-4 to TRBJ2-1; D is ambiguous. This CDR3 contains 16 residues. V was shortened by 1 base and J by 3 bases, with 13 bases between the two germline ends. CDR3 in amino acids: CASSLEGGDFYNEQFF. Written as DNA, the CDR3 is TGTGCCAGCAGTTTAGAGGGTGGGGATTTCTACAATGAGCAGTTCTTC.

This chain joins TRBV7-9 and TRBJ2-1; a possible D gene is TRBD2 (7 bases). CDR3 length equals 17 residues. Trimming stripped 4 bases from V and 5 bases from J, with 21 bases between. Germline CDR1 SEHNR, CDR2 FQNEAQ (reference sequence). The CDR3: CASSSGQGTKMHNEQFF. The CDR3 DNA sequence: TGTGCCAGCAGCTCAGGGCAGGGGACTAAAATGCACAATGAGCAGTTCTTC.

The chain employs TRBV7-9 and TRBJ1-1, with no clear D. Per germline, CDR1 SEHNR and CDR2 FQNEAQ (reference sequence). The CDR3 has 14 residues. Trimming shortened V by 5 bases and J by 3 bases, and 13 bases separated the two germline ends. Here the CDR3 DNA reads TGTGCCAGCAGCCGAGATGGGATGTACACTGAAGCTTTCTTT. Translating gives CASSRDGMYTEAFF.

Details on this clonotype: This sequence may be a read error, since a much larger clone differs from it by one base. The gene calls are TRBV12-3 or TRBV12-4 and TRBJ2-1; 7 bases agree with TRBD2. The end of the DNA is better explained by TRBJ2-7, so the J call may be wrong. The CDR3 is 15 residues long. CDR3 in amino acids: CASSPPGGPYNEQYF. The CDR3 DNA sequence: TGTGCCAGCAGCCCCCCGGGGGGTCCTTACAATGAGCAGTACTTC.

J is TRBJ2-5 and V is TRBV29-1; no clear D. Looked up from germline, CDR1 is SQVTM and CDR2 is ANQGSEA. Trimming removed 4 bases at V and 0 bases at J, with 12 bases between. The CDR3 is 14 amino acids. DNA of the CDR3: TGCAGCGTTGGTGTTAACCGGTACCAAGAGACCCAGTACTTC. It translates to CSVGVNRYQETQYF.

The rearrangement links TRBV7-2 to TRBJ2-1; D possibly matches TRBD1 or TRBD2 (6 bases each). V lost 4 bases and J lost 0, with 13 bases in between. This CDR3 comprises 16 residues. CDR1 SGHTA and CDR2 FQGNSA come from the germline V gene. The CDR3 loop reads CASSSQRGPSYNEQFF. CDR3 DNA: TGTGCCAGCAGCTCCCAACGGGGGCCCTCCTACAATGAGCAGTTCTTC. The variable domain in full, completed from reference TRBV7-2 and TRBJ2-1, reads GAGVSQSPSNKVTEKGKDVELRCDPISGHTALYWYRQSLGQGLEFLIYFQGNSAPDKSGLPSDRFSAERTGGSVSTLTIQRTQQEDSAVYLCASSSQRGPSYNEQFFGPGTRLTVL.

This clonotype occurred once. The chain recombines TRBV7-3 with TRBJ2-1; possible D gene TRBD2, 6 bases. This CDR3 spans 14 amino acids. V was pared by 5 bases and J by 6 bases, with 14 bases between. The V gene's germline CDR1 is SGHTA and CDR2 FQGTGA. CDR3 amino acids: CASSPPGGANEQFF. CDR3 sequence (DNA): TGTGCCAGCAGCCCCCCAGGAGGGGCCAATGAGCAGTTCTTC.

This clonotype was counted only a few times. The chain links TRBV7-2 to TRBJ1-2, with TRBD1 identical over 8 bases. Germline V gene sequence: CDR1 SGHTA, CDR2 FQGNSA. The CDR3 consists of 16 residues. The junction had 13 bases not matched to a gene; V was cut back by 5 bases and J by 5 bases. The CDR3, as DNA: TGTGCCAGCAGCCCACTCGGGACAGGCGAGGGGTATGGCTACACCTTC. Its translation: CASSPLGTGEGYGYTF.

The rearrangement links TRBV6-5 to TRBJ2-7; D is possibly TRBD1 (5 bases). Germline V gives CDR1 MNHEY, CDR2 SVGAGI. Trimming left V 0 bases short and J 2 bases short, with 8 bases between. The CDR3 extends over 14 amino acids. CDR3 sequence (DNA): TGTGCCAGCAGTTACTCAGACAGTGCCTACGAGCAGTACTTC. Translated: CASSYSDSAYEQYF.

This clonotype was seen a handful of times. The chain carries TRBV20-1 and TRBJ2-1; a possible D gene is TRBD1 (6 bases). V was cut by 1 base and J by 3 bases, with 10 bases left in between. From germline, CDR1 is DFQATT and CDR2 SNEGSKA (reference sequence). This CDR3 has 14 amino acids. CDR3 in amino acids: CSARGTASYNEQFF. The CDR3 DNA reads TGCAGTGCTAGAGGGACAGCCAGCTACAATGAGCAGTTCTTC.